This note documents a single T cell receptor beta chain sequence. Authors' analysis steps: Scientists estimated how many nucleated cells there were by amplifying reference gene primers. TCRdb keeps only in-frame clones here, not all; method: immunoSEQ multiplex PCR. From that table come the V and J calls and clone size; the DNA was used to work out D and trimming. Among about 99,000 clones listed, 85% to 90% were seen once. This CDR3 comprises 14 residues. Germline V lookup: CDR1 MNHEY, CDR2 SVGEGT. Unmatched junction bases numbered 7, after V lost 6 bases and J lost 7 bases. The data derive from a study of blood T cell repertoires in COVID-19. As for the study in general: Spain, Italy and the United States supplied samples that represented acute and convalescent COVID-19. From T cells, B-cell-depleted T cells, or PBMCs came the material, which was cDNA or gDNA.

The chain employs TRBV6-2 or TRBV6-3 and TRBJ2-5, with TRBD1 matching over 11 bases. The sequenced sample consisted of peripheral blood. The clonotype was recovered from a human donor in a cohort sampled during active COVID-19. CDR3 bases: TGTGCCAGCAGCCAGGGGACAGGGGGTGTGACCCAGTACTTC. Translated, it gives CASSQGTGGVTQYF.